A selection of T cell receptor beta chains follows, all from one sample in a study of shared clonotypes between healthy human individuals. Sequencing used immunoSEQ multiplex PCR; TCRdb keeps in-frame clones, though not all of them. The profile shows about 690,000 clones, around 91% of them singletons. Sequencing was carried out using memory CD8+ T cells from PBMCs. These receptors were collected from a man aged 18-30 years in good health. Some clones in this sample may be carry-over from other donors' samples. The CDR3 runs from the conserved cysteine through the conserved F or W. D genes are given only for firm matches. Size is stated for part of the rows, as once, few or many counts, or as a class when the clone is expanded.

d_gene: NA; v_gene: TRBV21-1; j_gene: TRBJ1-4; abundance: NA; CDR3aa: CASSKVGSATTNEKLFF; CDR3nt: TGTGCCAGCAGCAAAGTGGGCAGCGCTACAACTAATGAAAAACTGTTTTTT
d_gene: TRBD2; v_gene: TRBV6-6; j_gene: TRBJ2-7; abundance: NA; CDR3aa: CATESGTSGSYEQYF; CDR3nt: TGTGCCACCGAAAGTGGGACTAGCGGGAGTTACGAGCAGTACTTC
d_gene: NA; v_gene: TRBV11-2; j_gene: TRBJ2-1; abundance: NA; CDR3aa: CASSYGPGNEQFF; CDR3nt: TGTGCCAGCAGCTACGGCCCCGGAAATGAGCAGTTCTTC
d_gene: TRBD2; v_gene: TRBV28; j_gene: TRBJ2-7; abundance: once; CDR3aa: CASRILAGGYEQYF; CDR3nt: TGTGCCAGCAGGATTCTAGCGGGAGGCTACGAGCAGTACTTC
d_gene: NA; v_gene: TRBV7-2; j_gene: TRBJ2-6; abundance: NA; CDR3aa: CASSLGGVANVLTF; CDR3nt: TGTGCCAGCAGCTTAGGTGGGGTCGCCAACGTCCTGACTTTC
d_gene: NA; v_gene: TRBV20-1; j_gene: TRBJ1-3; abundance: NA; CDR3aa: CSAPNRNTIYF; CDR3nt: TGCAGTGCCCCGAACCGAAACACCATATATTTT
d_gene: NA; v_gene: TRBV4-1; j_gene: TRBJ2-1; abundance: NA; CDR3aa: CASSQVRGGFNNNEQFF; CDR3nt: TGCGCCAGCAGCCAAGTCCGCGGCGGATTTAACAACAATGAGCAGTTCTTC
d_gene: TRBD1; v_gene: TRBV27; j_gene: TRBJ1-5; abundance: NA; CDR3aa: CASSSARQGTNQPQHF; CDR3nt: TGTGCCAGCAGTTCGGCCCGACAGGGCACGAATCAGCCCCAGCATTTT
d_gene: NA; v_gene: TRBV7-9; j_gene: TRBJ2-7; abundance: once; CDR3aa: CASSLDLSSYEQYF; CDR3nt: TGTGCCAGCAGCTTGGACTTAAGCTCCTACGAGCAGTACTTC
d_gene: TRBD2; v_gene: TRBV27; j_gene: TRBJ2-3; abundance: NA; CDR3aa: CASSSLLAYGTDTQYF; CDR3nt: TGTGCCAGCAGTTCCCTACTAGCGTATGGCACAGATACGCAGTATTTT
d_gene: NA; v_gene: TRBV5-1; j_gene: TRBJ2-7; abundance: NA; CDR3aa: CASSPVDSFYEQYF; CDR3nt: TGCGCCAGCAGCCCAGTTGATAGCTTCTACGAGCAGTACTTC
d_gene: TRBD1; v_gene: TRBV27; j_gene: TRBJ2-7; abundance: NA; CDR3aa: CASSLRGQVYEQYF; CDR3nt: TGTGCCAGCAGTTTGAGGGGACAGGTTTACGAGCAGTACTTC
d_gene: NA; v_gene: TRBV2; j_gene: TRBJ2-5; abundance: NA; CDR3aa: CASSDTARVGEQYF; CDR3nt: TGTGCCAGCAGCGATACAGCCCGAGTGGGAGAGCAGTACTTC
d_gene: NA; v_gene: TRBV19; j_gene: TRBJ2-5; abundance: NA; CDR3aa: CARRDEETQYF; CDR3nt: TGTGCCAGAAGGGACGAGGAGACCCAGTACTTC
d_gene: NA; v_gene: TRBV28; j_gene: TRBJ2-7; abundance: NA; CDR3aa: CASSSRLARAYEQYF; CDR3nt: TGTGCCAGCAGTTCCCGGTTAGCGCGAGCCTACGAGCAGTACTTC
d_gene: TRBD2; v_gene: TRBV19; j_gene: TRBJ2-7; abundance: few; CDR3aa: CASSISLAGLYEQYF; CDR3nt: TGTGCCAGTAGTATAAGCCTAGCGGGGCTCTACGAGCAGTACTTC
d_gene: TRBD2; v_gene: TRBV7-9; j_gene: TRBJ2-1; abundance: NA; CDR3aa: CASSSPFSGSVNNEQFF; CDR3nt: TGTGCCAGCAGCTCCCCGTTTAGCGGGAGCGTCAACAATGAGCAGTTCTTC
d_gene: NA; v_gene: TRBV11-2; j_gene: TRBJ2-7; abundance: once; CDR3aa: CASSRDRTSYEQYF; CDR3nt: TGTGCCAGCAGCCGTGACAGAACCTCCTACGAGCAGTACTTC
d_gene: TRBD2; v_gene: TRBV9; j_gene: TRBJ2-1; abundance: NA; CDR3aa: CASSVDPGGSYNEQFF; CDR3nt: TGTGCCAGCAGCGTAGACCCAGGCGGGAGTTACAATGAGCAGTTCTTC
d_gene: TRBD1; v_gene: TRBV13; j_gene: TRBJ2-1; abundance: NA; CDR3aa: CASSSGQGDRDEQFF; CDR3nt: TGTGCCAGCAGCTCGGGACAGGGGGATAGGGATGAGCAGTTCTTC
d_gene: NA; v_gene: TRBV30; j_gene: TRBJ1-1; abundance: few; CDR3aa: CAWSPGGAEAFF; CDR3nt: TGTGCCTGGAGCCCCGGGGGGGCTGAAGCTTTCTTT
d_gene: NA; v_gene: TRBV12-5; j_gene: TRBJ1-1; abundance: NA; CDR3aa: CASAWSGSTEAFF; CDR3nt: TGTGCTAGTGCCTGGTCAGGTTCCACTGAAGCTTTCTTT
d_gene: NA; v_gene: TRBV19; j_gene: TRBJ2-1; abundance: few; CDR3aa: CASSMGSGDEQFF; CDR3nt: TGTGCCAGTAGTATGGGGTCCGGCGATGAGCAGTTCTTC
d_gene: NA; v_gene: TRBV6-1; j_gene: TRBJ2-7; abundance: NA; CDR3aa: CASSEGSLRLYEQYF; CDR3nt: TGTGCCAGCAGTGAAGGGTCCTTACGCCTATACGAGCAGTACTTC
d_gene: NA; v_gene: TRBV9; j_gene: TRBJ1-1; abundance: once; CDR3aa: CASSALREGVTEAFF; CDR3nt: TGTGCCAGCAGCGCCCTTCGAGAGGGGGTGACTGAAGCTTTCTTT
d_gene: TRBD2; v_gene: TRBV11-3; j_gene: TRBJ2-3; abundance: NA; CDR3aa: CASSLGTSGTDTQYF; CDR3nt: TGTGCCAGCAGCTTAGGGACTAGCGGGACAGATACGCAGTATTTT
d_gene: TRBD2; v_gene: TRBV5-1; j_gene: TRBJ2-3; abundance: NA; CDR3aa: CASSLAGGLAGGPSDTQYF; CDR3nt: TGCGCCAGCAGCTTGGCCGGGGGACTAGCGGGAGGGCCATCAGATACGCAGTATTTT
d_gene: NA; v_gene: TRBV5-3; j_gene: TRBJ1-3; abundance: NA; CDR3aa: CARSPPIIKISGNTIYF; CDR3nt: TGTGCCAGAAGCCCCCCGATAATCAAGATCTCTGGAAACACCATATATTTT
d_gene: TRBD2; v_gene: TRBV4-1; j_gene: TRBJ2-5; abundance: NA; CDR3aa: CASTPQAGLAGYKTQYF; CDR3nt: TGCGCCAGCACCCCCCAGGCCGGACTAGCGGGATATAAGACCCAGTACTTC
d_gene: NA; v_gene: TRBV28; j_gene: TRBJ2-7; abundance: NA; CDR3aa: CASTPGYYEQYF; CDR3nt: TGTGCCAGCACCCCAGGGTACTACGAGCAGTACTTC
d_gene: NA; v_gene: TRBV25-1; j_gene: TRBJ1-2; abundance: NA; CDR3aa: CASSGQGLDGYTF; CDR3nt: TGTGCCAGCAGTGGCCAGGGGCTGGATGGCTACACCTTC
d_gene: TRBD2; v_gene: TRBV13; j_gene: TRBJ2-1; abundance: NA; CDR3aa: CASTGTSGAQFF; CDR3nt: TGTGCCAGCACCGGGACTAGCGGGGCGCAGTTCTTC
d_gene: TRBD1; v_gene: TRBV9; j_gene: TRBJ1-2; abundance: NA; CDR3aa: CASSTGTGRYGYTF; CDR3nt: TGTGCCAGCAGCACCGGGACAGGAAGATATGGCTACACCTTC
d_gene: TRBD1; v_gene: TRBV10-3; j_gene: TRBJ2-7; abundance: NA; CDR3aa: CATRTGNYEQYF; CDR3nt: TGTGCCACCCGGACAGGGAACTACGAGCAGTACTTC
d_gene: NA; v_gene: TRBV5-1; j_gene: TRBJ1-5; abundance: once; CDR3aa: CASSLGEDQPQHF; CDR3nt: TGCGCCAGCAGCTTGGGAGAGGATCAGCCCCAGCATTTT
d_gene: NA; v_gene: TRBV7-3; j_gene: TRBJ1-1; abundance: NA; CDR3aa: CASSTIGGNTEAFF; CDR3nt: TGTGCCAGCAGCACAATAGGGGGGAACACTGAAGCTTTCTTT
d_gene: NA; v_gene: TRBV19; j_gene: TRBJ1-2; abundance: NA; CDR3aa: CASSIDLEGGGYTF; CDR3nt: TGTGCCAGTAGTATAGATCTTGAAGGGGGTGGCTACACCTTC
d_gene: NA; v_gene: TRBV11-1; j_gene: TRBJ2-1; abundance: once; CDR3aa: CASSSRYNEQFF; CDR3nt: TGTGCCAGCAGCTCCAGATACAATGAGCAGTTCTTC
d_gene: NA; v_gene: TRBV9; j_gene: TRBJ2-1; abundance: NA; CDR3aa: CASSASPSRVINEQFF; CDR3nt: TGTGCCAGCAGCGCATCGCCGTCCAGGGTCATCAATGAGCAGTTCTTC
d_gene: NA; v_gene: TRBV21-1; j_gene: TRBJ1-5; abundance: NA; CDR3aa: CASSKGRGTGNQPQHF; CDR3nt: TGTGCCAGCAGCAAAGGCCGGGGAACGGGGAATCAGCCCCAGCATTTT
d_gene: TRBD2; v_gene: TRBV28; j_gene: TRBJ2-7; abundance: once; CDR3aa: CASSFETSGIYEQYF; CDR3nt: TGTGCCAGCAGTTTTGAGACTAGCGGGATATACGAGCAGTACTTC
d_gene: TRBD1; v_gene: TRBV28; j_gene: TRBJ2-3; abundance: NA; CDR3aa: CASSPDRGPIPDTQYF; CDR3nt: TGTGCCAGCAGCCCGGACAGGGGGCCGATTCCAGATACGCAGTATTTT
d_gene: TRBD1; v_gene: TRBV7-8; j_gene: TRBJ1-1; abundance: NA; CDR3aa: CASSYRTGTNTEAFF; CDR3nt: TGTGCCAGCAGCTACAGGACAGGTACGAACACTGAAGCTTTCTTT
d_gene: NA; v_gene: TRBV28; j_gene: TRBJ1-5; abundance: NA; CDR3aa: CASSAPREWSNQPQHF; CDR3nt: TGTGCCAGCAGCGCACCCAGGGAATGGAGCAATCAGCCCCAGCATTTT
d_gene: TRBD2; v_gene: TRBV6-1; j_gene: TRBJ2-1; abundance: NA; CDR3aa: CASSEYAGETNEQFF; CDR3nt: TGTGCCAGCAGTGAATACGCGGGAGAGACGAATGAGCAGTTCTTC
d_gene: NA; v_gene: TRBV30; j_gene: TRBJ2-1; abundance: NA; CDR3aa: CAWNGARYNEQFF; CDR3nt: TGTGCCTGGAATGGGGCTAGATACAATGAGCAGTTCTTC
d_gene: TRBD1; v_gene: TRBV7-9; j_gene: TRBJ2-6; abundance: NA; CDR3aa: CASSFQGVGANVLTF; CDR3nt: TGTGCCAGCAGTTTCCAGGGGGTTGGGGCCAACGTCCTGACTTTC
d_gene: TRBD2; v_gene: TRBV7-9; j_gene: TRBJ2-1; abundance: NA; CDR3aa: CASSLKGGSSYNEQFF; CDR3nt: TGTGCCAGCAGCTTAAAAGGCGGGAGCTCCTACAATGAGCAGTTCTTC
d_gene: TRBD1; v_gene: TRBV5-5; j_gene: TRBJ2-7; abundance: NA; CDR3aa: CASSWFGTGGPYEQYF; CDR3nt: TGTGCCAGCAGCTGGTTCGGGACAGGGGGTCCCTACGAGCAGTACTTC
d_gene: TRBD2; v_gene: TRBV27; j_gene: TRBJ2-1; abundance: NA; CDR3aa: CASSPTSGNNNEQFF; CDR3nt: TGTGCCAGCAGTCCTACAAGCGGGAACAACAATGAGCAGTTCTTC
d_gene: NA; v_gene: TRBV10-3; j_gene: TRBJ2-7; abundance: NA; CDR3aa: CASGDYEQYF; CDR3nt: TGTGCCTCGGGGGACTACGAGCAGTACTTC
d_gene: TRBD1; v_gene: TRBV7-9; j_gene: TRBJ2-7; abundance: NA; CDR3aa: CASSLGTGSDQYF; CDR3nt: TGTGCCAGCAGCTTAGGGACAGGCTCGGACCAGTACTTC
d_gene: NA; v_gene: TRBV6-1; j_gene: TRBJ2-2; abundance: NA; CDR3aa: CASSWGGGTGELFF; CDR3nt: TGTGCCAGCAGCTGGGGAGGGGGGACCGGGGAGCTGTTTTTT
d_gene: NA; v_gene: TRBV4-1; j_gene: TRBJ2-3; abundance: NA; CDR3aa: CASSQVEGATDTQYF; CDR3nt: TGCGCCAGCAGCCAAGTTGAGGGAGCGACAGATACGCAGTATTTT